The rows below give T cell receptor beta chains drawn from one sample of a study of CD8 T cells in ankylosing spondylitis. One entry per CDR3 protein results from TCRdb running MiXCR on the 5' RACE reads. The data contain approximately 540,000 distinct CDR3 sequences, roughly 12% of them singletons. The sequenced material came from blood, either unsorted or a sorted T cell fraction (not recorded which). The receptors stem from a male donor with ankylosing spondylitis. Both conserved end residues are part of each CDR3. The order of the fields is D gene, clone size, V gene, J gene, CDR3 protein, CDR3 DNA. The D gene is left open where the match is weak. Clone size is shown for a subset of rows, as once, few, many or a class of expanded clone.

TRBD1	few	TRBV5-1	TRBJ2-2	CASRRDRHTGELFF	TGCGCCAGCAGGAGGGACAGACACACCGGGGAGCTGTTTTTT
NA	NA	TRBV11-2	TRBJ2-1	CASSSTGTTPYNEQFF	TGTGCCAGCAGCTCGACCGGGACCACCCCCTACAATGAGCAGTTCTTC
TRBD1	few	TRBV28	TRBJ1-1	CASTSWGTVAFF	TGTGCCAGCACTTCCTGGGGGACAGTGGCTTTCTTT
NA	many	TRBV27	TRBJ2-5	CASSLRGLGETQYF	TGCGCCAGCAGCTTGAGGGGGTTGGGAGAGACCCAGTACTTC
TRBD2	few	TRBV25-1	TRBJ2-2	CASSESSGRDTGELFF	TGTGCCAGCAGTGAATCCAGCGGGAGGGACACCGGGGAGCTGTTTTTT
NA	many	TRBV10-2	TRBJ1-2	CASSEDSYYGYTF	TGCGCCAGCAGTGAGGACAGTTACTATGGCTACACCTTC
TRBD1	few	TRBV25-1	TRBJ2-7	CASSGTTGSYEQYF	TGTGCCAGCAGTGGTACGACAGGGTCCTACGAGCAGTACTTC
TRBD2	few	TRBV5-1	TRBJ2-3	CASSLALAGGRTDTQYF	TGCGCCAGCAGCTTGGCGCTAGCGGGAGGCCGCACAGATACGCAGTATTTT
NA	NA	TRBV6-5	TRBJ1-5	CASSYYLGSNQPQHF	TGTGCCAGCAGTTATTACTTGGGTAGCAATCAGCCCCAGCATTTT
NA	few	TRBV18	TRBJ1-3	CASSPSGGSSRNTIYF	TGTGCCAGCTCACCATCGGGGGGATCCTCAAGAAACACCATATATTTT
NA	many	TRBV11-2	TRBJ2-3	CASSLDMVGYTDTQYF	TGTGCCAGCAGCTTAGATATGGTCGGATACACAGATACGCAGTATTTT
TRBD2	few	TRBV4-1	TRBJ2-1	CASSQGQLAEPYNEQFF	TGCGCCAGCAGCCAAGGGCAGCTAGCGGAACCCTACAATGAGCAGTTCTTC
NA	NA	TRBV20-1	TRBJ2-1	CSARDNSHRSYNEQFF	TGCAGTGCTAGAGATAATTCGCACAGATCCTACAATGAGCAGTTCTTC
NA	NA	TRBV27	TRBJ1-1	CASSPGAGFMNTEAFF	TGTGCCAGCAGTCCCGGGGCAGGGTTCATGAACACTGAAGCTTTCTTT
NA	few	TRBV20-1	TRBJ2-7	CSARRAGVEQYF	TGCAGTGCTCGCCGGGCAGGGGTCGAGCAGTACTTC
TRBD1	NA	TRBV19	TRBJ2-2	CASSHRGLAGELFF	TGTGCCAGTAGTCACAGGGGTTTAGCCGGGGAGCTGTTTTTT
TRBD1	NA	TRBV6-6	TRBJ2-5	CASRDRGEETQYF	TGTGCCAGCAGGGACAGGGGTGAAGAGACCCAGTACTTC
NA	NA	TRBV15	TRBJ1-2	CATSLANGHTPGGEYGYTF	TGTGCCACCAGCTTAGCGAACGGACACACACCCGGGGGAGAATATGGCTACACCTTC
TRBD1	NA	TRBV12-3/TRBV12-4	TRBJ1-1	CASAWTGTDEAFF	TGTGCCAGCGCATGGACCGGGACAGATGAAGCTTTCTTT
NA	few	TRBV19	TRBJ2-2	CASSTPRQATGELFF	TGTGCCAGTAGTACCCCTCGACAGGCCACCGGGGAGCTGTTTTTT
TRBD1	few	TRBV5-5	TRBJ2-7	CASSLGGTGGSEQYF	TGTGCCAGCAGCTTGGGTGGCACAGGGGGCTCCGAGCAGTACTTC
NA	NA	TRBV5-1	TRBJ2-5	CASSLAPGAQETQYF	TGCGCCAGCAGCTTGGCCCCAGGGGCACAAGAGACCCAGTACTTC